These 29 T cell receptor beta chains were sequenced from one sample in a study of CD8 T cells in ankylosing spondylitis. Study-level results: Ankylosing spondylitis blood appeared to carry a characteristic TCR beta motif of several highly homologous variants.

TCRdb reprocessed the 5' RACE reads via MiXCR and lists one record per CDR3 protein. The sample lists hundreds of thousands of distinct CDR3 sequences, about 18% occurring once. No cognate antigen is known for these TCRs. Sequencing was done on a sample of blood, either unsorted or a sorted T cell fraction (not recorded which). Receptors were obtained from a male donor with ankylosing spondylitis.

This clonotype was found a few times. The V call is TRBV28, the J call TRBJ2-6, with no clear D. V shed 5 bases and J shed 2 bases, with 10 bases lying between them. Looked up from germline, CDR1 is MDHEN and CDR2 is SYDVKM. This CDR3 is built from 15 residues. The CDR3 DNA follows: TGTGCCAGCAGTGTGGGCCTACCTGGGGCCAACGTCCTGACTTTC. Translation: CASSVGLPGANVLTF.

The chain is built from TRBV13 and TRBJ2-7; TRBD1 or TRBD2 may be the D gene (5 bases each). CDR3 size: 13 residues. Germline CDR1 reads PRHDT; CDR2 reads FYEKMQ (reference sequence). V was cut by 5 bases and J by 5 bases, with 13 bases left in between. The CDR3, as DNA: TGTGCCAGCAGCCGGTGGGACCGCGACGAGCAGTACTTC. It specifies CASSRWDRDEQYF.

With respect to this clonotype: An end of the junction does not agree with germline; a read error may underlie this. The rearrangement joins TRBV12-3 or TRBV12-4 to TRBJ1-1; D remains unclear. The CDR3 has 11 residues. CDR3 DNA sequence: TGTGCCGGCAGTTTCGGCACTGAAGCTTTCTTT. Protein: CAGSFGTEAFF.

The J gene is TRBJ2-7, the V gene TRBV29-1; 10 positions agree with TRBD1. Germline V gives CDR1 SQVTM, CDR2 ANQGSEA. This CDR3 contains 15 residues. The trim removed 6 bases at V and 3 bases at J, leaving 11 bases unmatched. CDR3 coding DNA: TGCAGCGTCCTACGGGGGGACAGGGGATACTACGAGCAGTACTTC. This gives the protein CSVLRGDRGYYEQYF.

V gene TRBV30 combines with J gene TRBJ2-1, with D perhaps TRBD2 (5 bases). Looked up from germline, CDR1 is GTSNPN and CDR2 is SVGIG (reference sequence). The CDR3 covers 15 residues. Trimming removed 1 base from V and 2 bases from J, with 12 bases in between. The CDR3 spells CAWSGEGLTYNEQFF. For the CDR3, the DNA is TGTGCCTGGAGTGGTGAGGGCCTAACCTACAATGAGCAGTTCTTC.

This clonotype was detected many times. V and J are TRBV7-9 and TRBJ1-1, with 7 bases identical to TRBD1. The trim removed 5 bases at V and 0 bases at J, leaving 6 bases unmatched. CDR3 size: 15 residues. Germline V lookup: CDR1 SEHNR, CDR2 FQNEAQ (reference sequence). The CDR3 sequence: CASSPWQGVNTEAFF. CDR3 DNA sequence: TGTGCCAGCAGCCCCTGGCAGGGGGTGAACACTGAAGCTTTCTTT. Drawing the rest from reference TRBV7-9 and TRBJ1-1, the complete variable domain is DTGVSQNPRHKITKRGQNVTFRCDPISEHNRLYWYRQTLGQGPEFLTYFQNEAQLEKSRLLSDRFSAERPKGSFSTLEIQRTEQGDSAMYLCASSPWQGVNTEAFFGQGTRLTVV.

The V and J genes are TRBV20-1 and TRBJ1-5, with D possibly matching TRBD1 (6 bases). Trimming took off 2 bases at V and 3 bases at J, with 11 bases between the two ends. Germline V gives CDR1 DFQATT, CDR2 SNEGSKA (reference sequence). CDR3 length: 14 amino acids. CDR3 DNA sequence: TGCAGTGCTAGATCCGACAGGTCCAATCAGCCCCAGCATTTT. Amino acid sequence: CSARSDRSNQPQHF.

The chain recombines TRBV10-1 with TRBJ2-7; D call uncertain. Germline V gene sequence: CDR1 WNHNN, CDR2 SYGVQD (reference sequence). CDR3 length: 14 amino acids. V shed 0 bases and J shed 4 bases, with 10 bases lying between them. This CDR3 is CASSESLGGYEQYF. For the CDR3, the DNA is TGCGCCAGCAGTGAGTCGCTGGGTGGGTACGAGCAGTACTTC.

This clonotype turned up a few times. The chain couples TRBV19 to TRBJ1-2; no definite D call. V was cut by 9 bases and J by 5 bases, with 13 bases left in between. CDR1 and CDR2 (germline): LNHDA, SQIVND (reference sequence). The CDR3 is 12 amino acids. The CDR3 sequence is CASEGVPYGYTF. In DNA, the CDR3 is TGTGCCAGCGAGGGAGTCCCTTATGGCTACACCTTC.

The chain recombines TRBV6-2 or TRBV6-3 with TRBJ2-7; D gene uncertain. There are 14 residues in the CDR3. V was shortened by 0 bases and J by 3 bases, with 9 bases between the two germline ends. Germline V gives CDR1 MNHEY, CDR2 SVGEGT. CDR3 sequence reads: CASSYSGTYYEQYF. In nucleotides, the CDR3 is TGTGCCAGCAGTTACTCTGGAACCTACTACGAGCAGTACTTC.

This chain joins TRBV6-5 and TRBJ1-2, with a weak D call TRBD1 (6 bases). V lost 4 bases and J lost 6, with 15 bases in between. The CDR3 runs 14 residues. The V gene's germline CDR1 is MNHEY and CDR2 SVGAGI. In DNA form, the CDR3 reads TGTGCCAGCAGTTTTCTGGACAGCCTCGATGGCTACACCTTC. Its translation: CASSFLDSLDGYTF.

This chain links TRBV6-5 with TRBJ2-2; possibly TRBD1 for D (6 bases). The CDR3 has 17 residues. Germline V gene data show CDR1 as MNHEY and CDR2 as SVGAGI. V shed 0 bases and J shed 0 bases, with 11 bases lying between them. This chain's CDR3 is CASSYSYAGANTGELFF. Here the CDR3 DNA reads TGTGCCAGCAGTTACTCCTACGCAGGGGCGAACACCGGGGAGCTGTTTTTT.

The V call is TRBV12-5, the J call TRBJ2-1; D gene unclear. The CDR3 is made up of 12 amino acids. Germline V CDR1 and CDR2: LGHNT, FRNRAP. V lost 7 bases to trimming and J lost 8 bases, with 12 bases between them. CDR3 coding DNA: TGTGCTAGTGCCGCTTACCCCCATGAGCAGTTCTTC. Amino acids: CASAAYPHEQFF.

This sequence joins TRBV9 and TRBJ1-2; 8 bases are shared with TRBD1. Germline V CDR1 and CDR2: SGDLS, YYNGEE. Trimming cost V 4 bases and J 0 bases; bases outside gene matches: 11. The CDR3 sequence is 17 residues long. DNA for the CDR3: TGTGCCAGCAGCCCCGGGACAGGTTCCCTCTCTAACTATGGCTACACCTTC. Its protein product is CASSPGTGSLSNYGYTF.

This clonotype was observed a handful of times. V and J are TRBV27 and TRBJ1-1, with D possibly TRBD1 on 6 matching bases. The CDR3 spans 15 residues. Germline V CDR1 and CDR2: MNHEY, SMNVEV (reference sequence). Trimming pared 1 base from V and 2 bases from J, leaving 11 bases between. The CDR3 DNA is TGTGCCAGCAGTTTATATCCCAGGGGAAACACTGAAGCTTTCTTT. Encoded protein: CASSLYPRGNTEAFF.

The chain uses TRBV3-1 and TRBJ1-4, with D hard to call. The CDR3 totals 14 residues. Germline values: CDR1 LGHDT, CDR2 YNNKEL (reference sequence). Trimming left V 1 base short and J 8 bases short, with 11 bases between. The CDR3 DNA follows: TGTGCCAGCAGCCAAGGTCTCGATTTGGAAAAACTGTTTTTT. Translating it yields CASSQGLDLEKLFF.

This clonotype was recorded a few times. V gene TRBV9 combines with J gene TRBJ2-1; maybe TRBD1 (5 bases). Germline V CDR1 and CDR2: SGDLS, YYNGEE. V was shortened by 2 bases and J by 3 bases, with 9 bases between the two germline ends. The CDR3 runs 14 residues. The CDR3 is CASSVHRNYNEQFF. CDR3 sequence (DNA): TGTGCCAGCAGCGTTCACAGGAACTACAATGAGCAGTTCTTC.

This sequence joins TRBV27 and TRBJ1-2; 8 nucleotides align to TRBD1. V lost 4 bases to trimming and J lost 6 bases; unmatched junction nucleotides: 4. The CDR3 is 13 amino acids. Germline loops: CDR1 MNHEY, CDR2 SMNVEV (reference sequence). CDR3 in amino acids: CASSSTGVHGYTF. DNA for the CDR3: TGTGCCAGCAGTTCGACAGGGGTTCATGGCTACACCTTC.

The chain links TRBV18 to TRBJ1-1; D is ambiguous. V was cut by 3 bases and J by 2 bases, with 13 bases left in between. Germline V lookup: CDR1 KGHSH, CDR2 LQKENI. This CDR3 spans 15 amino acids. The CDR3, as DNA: TGTGCCAGCTCACCCTCGGGATCTATAAACACTGAAGCTTTCTTT. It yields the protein CASSPSGSINTEAFF.

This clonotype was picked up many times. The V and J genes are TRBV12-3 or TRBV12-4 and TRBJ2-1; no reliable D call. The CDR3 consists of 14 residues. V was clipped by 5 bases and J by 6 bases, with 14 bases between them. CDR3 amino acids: CASSLRTSTNEQFF. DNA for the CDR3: TGTGCCAGCAGTCTCCGGACCTCTACCAATGAGCAGTTCTTC.

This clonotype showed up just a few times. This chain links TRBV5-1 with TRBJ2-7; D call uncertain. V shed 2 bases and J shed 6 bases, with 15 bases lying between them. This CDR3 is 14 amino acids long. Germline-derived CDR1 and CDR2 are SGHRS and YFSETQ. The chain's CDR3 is CASSLDLALGEQYF. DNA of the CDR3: TGCGCCAGCAGCTTAGACCTGGCCCTAGGCGAGCAGTACTTC.

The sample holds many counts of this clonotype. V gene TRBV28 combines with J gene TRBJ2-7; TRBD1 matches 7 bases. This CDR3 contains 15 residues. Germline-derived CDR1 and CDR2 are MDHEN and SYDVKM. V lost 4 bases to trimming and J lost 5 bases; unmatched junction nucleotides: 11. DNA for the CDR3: TGTGCCAGCAGTTCAAGACCGGACAGGCCCGACGAGCAGTACTTC. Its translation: CASSSRPDRPDEQYF.

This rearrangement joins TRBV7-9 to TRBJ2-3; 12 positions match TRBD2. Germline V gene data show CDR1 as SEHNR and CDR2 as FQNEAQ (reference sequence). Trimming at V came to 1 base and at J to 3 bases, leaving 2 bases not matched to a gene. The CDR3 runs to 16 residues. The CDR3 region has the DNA TGTGCCAGCAGCTTAGGTGGACTAGCGGGAACAGATACGCAGTATTTT. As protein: CASSLGGLAGTDTQYF.

Here the CDR3 DNA reads TGTGCCAGCAGCCCCGGTGGGTGGGGGGATACGCAGTATTTT. This translates into CASSPGGWGDTQYF. The chain employs TRBV12-3 or TRBV12-4 and TRBJ2-3; D could derive from TRBD1 or TRBD2 (5 bases each). V was clipped by 6 bases and J by 6 bases, with 16 bases between them. There are 14 residues in the CDR3.

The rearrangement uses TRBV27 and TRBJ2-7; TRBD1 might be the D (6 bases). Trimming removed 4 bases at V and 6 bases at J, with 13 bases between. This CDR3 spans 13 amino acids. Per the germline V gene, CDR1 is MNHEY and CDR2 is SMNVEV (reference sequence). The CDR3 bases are TGTGCCAGCAGTTCCCAGATAGGGGGCGAGCAGTACTTC. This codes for CASSSQIGGEQYF.

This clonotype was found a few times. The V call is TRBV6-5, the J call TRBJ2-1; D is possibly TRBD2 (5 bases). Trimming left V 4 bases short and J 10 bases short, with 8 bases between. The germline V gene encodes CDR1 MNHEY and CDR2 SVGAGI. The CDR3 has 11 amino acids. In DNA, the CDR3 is TGTGCCAGCAGTTCCGAGGGAGAGCAGTTCTTC. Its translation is CASSSEGEQFF.

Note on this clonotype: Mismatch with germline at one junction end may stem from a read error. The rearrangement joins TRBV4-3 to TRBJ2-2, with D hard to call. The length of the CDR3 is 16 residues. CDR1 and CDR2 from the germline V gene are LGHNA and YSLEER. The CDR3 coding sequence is TGCGACAGCAGCCAAGATAAGGGCTTGGAAACCGGGGAGCTGTTTTTT. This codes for CDSSQDKGLETGELFF.

The CDR3 coding sequence is TGTGCCAGCAGTTACGGCGGGGGACCCAATGAGCAGTTCTTC. Its translation is CASSYGGGPNEQFF. This chain joins TRBV6-5 and TRBJ2-1; 7 nucleotides match TRBD2. V trimming: 2 bases; J trimming: 6 bases; junction bases outside the gene matches: 4. There are 14 residues in the CDR3. Per germline, CDR1 MNHEY and CDR2 SVGAGI.

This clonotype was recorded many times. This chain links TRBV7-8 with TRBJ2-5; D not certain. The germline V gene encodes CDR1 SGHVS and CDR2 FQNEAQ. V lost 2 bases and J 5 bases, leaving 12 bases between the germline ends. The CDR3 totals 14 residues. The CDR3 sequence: CASSLYATEETQYF. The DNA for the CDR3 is TGTGCCAGCAGCTTATATGCCACAGAGGAGACCCAGTACTTC.